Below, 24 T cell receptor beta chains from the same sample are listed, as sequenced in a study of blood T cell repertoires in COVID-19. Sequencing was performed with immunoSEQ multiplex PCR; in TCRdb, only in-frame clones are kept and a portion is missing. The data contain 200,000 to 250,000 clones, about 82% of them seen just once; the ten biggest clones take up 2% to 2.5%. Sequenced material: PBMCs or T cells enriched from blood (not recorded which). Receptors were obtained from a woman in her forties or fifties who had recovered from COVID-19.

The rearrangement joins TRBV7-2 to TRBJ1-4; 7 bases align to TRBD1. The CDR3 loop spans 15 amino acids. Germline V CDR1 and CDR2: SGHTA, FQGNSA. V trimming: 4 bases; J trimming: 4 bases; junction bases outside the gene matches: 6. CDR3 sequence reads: CASSWNRGLNEKLFF. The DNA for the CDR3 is TGTGCCAGCAGCTGGAACAGGGGCCTTAATGAAAAACTGTTTTTT.

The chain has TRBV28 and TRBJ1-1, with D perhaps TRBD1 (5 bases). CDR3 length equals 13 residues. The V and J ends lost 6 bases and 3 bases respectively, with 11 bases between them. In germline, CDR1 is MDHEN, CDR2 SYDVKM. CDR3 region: CASRLSGDTEAFF. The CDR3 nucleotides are TGTGCCAGCAGGCTCTCGGGGGACACTGAAGCTTTCTTT.

The CDR3 coding sequence is TGTGCCAGCTCTCCTAACCCGGGACAGGGGTTTCAAAACTATGGCTACACCTTC. It is translated as CASSPNPGQGFQNYGYTF. This chain uses TRBV18 with TRBJ1-2; 10 positions match TRBD1. Germline lookup yields CDR1 KGHSH and CDR2 LQKENI. CDR3 length: 18 amino acids. V lost 6 bases, J lost 2 bases, and 15 bases stayed unmatched.

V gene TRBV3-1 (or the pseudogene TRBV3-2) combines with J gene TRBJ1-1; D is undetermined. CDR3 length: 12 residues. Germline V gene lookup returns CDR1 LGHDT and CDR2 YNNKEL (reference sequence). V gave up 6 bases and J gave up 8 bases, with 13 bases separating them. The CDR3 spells CASRFDNSEAFF. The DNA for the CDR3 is TGTGCCAGCAGATTCGACAACTCCGAAGCTTTCTTT.

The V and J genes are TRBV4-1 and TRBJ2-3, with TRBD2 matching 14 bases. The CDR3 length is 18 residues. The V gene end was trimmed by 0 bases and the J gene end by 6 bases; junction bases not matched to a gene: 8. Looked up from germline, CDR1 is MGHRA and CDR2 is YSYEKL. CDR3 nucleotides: TGCGCCAGCAGCCAAGATAAGAGGGGACTAGCGGGAGTTGATACGCAGTATTTT. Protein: CASSQDKRGLAGVDTQYF.

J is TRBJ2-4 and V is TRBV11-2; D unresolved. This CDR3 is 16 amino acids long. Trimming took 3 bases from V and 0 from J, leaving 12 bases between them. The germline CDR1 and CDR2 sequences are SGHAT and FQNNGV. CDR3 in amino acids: CASSFGSSLAKNIQYF. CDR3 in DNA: TGTGCCAGCAGCTTCGGTTCGTCATTAGCCAAAAACATTCAGTACTTC. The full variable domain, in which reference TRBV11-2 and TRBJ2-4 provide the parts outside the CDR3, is EAGVAQSPRYKIIEKRQSVAFWCNPISGHATLYWYQQILGQGPKLLIQFQNNGVVDDSQLPKDRFSAERLKGVDSTLKIQPAKLEDSAVYLCASSFGSSLAKNIQYFGAGTRLSVL.

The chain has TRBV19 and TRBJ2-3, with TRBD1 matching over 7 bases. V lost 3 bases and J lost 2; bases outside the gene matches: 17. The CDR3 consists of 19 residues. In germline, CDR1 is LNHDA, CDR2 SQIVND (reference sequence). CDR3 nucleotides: TGTGCCAGTAGTATCGGGGCCAGACAGGGCTCGCGGGTCACAGATACGCAGTATTTT. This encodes CASSIGARQGSRVTDTQYF.

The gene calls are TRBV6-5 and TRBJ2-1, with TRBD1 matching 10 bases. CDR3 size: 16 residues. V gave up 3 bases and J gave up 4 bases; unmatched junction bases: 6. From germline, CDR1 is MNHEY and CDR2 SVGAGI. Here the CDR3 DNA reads TGTGCCAGCAGTTATACCGGGACAGGGGTTTACAATGAGCAGTTCTTC. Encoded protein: CASSYTGTGVYNEQFF.

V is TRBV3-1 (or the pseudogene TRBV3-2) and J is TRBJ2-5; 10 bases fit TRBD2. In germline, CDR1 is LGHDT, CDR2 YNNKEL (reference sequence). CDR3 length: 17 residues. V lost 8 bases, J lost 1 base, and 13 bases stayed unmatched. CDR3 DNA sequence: TGTGCCAGCGGTCAGGCTGCAGCGGGAGGGCCCCAAGAGACCCAGTACTTC. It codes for CASGQAAAGGPQETQYF.

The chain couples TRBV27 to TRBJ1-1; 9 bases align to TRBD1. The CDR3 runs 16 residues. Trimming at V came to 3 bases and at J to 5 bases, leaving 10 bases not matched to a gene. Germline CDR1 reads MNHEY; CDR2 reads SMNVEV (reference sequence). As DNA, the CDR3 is TGTGCCAGCAGTTTCTCTTCCGGGACAGGGAGGACTGAAGCTTTCTTT. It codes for CASSFSSGTGRTEAFF.

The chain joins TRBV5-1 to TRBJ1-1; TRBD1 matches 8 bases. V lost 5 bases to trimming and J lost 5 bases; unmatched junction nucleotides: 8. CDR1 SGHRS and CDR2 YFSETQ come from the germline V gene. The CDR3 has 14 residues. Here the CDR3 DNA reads TGCGCCAGCAGGGCCAGGGGGCTCATAACTGAAGCTTTCTTT. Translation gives CASRARGLITEAFF.

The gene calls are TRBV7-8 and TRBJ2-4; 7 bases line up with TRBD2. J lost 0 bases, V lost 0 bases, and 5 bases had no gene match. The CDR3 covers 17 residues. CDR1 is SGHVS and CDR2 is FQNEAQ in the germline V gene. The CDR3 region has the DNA TGTGCCAGCAGCTTAGCGGGGGAGGGCTTAGCCAAAAACATTCAGTACTTC. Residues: CASSLAGEGLAKNIQYF.

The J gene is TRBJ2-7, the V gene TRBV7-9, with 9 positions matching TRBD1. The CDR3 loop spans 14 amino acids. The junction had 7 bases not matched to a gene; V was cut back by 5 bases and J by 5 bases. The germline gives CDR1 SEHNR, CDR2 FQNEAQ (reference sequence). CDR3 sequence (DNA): TGTGCCAGCAGCGCCGGGACAGGGTTCCACGAGCAGTACTTC. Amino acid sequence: CASSAGTGFHEQYF. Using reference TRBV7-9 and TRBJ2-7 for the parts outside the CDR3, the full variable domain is DTGVSQNPRHKITKRGQNVTFRCDPISEHNRLYWYRQTLGQGPEFLTYFQNEAQLEKSRLLSDRFSAERPKGSFSTLEIQRTEQGDSAMYLCASSAGTGFHEQYFGPGTRLTVT.

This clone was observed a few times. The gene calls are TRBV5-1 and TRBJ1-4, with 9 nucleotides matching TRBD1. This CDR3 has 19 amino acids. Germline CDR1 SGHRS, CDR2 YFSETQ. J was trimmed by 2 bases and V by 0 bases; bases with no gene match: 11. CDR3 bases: TGCGCCAGCAGCTTGGGGCCCTCGGGACAGGGAAGGACTAATGAAAAACTGTTTTTT. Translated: CASSLGPSGQGRTNEKLFF.

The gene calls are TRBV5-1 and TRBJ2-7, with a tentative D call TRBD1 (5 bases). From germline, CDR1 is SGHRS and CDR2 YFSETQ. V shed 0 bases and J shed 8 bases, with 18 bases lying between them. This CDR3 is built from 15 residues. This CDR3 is CASSLEGETLMKQYF. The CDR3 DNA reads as TGCGCCAGCAGCTTGGAAGGGGAAACCCTAATGAAGCAGTACTTC.

DNA for the CDR3: TGTGCCAGCAGCTTGCGGGCGGGAGGGGGTAATGAGCAGTTCTTC. Protein sequence: CASSLRAGGGNEQFF. The chain carries TRBV5-4 and TRBJ2-1, with 9 positions matching TRBD2. The CDR3 spans 15 residues. CDR1 is SGHNT and CDR2 is YYREEE in the germline V gene (reference sequence). J lost 7 bases, V lost 1 base, and 6 bases had no gene match.

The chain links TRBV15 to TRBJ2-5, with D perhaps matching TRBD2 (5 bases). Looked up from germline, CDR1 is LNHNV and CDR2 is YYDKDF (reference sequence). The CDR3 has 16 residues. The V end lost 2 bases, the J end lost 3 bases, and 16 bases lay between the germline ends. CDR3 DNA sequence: TGTGCCACCAGCAGACCACGAGAGGCCGGGAAAGAGACCCAGTACTTC. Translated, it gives CATSRPREAGKETQYF.

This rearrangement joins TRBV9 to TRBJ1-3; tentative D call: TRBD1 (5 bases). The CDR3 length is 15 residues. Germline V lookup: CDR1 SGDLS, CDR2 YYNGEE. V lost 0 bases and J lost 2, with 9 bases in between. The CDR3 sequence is CASSVGPGAGNTIYF. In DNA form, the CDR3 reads TGTGCCAGCAGCGTAGGCCCGGGGGCTGGAAACACCATATATTTT.

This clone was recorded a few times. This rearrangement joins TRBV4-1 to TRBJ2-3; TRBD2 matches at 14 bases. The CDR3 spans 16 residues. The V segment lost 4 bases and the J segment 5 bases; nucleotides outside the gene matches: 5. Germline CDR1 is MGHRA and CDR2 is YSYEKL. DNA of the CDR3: TGCGCCAGCAGCCTAGGGACTAGCGGGGGCATAGATACGCAGTATTTT. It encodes CASSLGTSGGIDTQYF.

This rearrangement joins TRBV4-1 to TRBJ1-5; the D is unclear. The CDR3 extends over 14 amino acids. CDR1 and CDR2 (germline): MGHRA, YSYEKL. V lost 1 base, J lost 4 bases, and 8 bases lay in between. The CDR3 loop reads CASSQVSFNQPQHF. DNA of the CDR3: TGCGCCAGCAGCCAAGTGTCTTTTAATCAGCCCCAGCATTTT.

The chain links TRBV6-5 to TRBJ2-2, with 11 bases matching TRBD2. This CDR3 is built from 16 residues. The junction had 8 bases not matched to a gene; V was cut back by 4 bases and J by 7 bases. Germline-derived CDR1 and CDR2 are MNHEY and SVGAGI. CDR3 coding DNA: TGTGCCAGCAGTTCCAGGACTAGCGGGCACGTCGGGGAGCTGTTTTTT. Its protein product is CASSSRTSGHVGELFF.

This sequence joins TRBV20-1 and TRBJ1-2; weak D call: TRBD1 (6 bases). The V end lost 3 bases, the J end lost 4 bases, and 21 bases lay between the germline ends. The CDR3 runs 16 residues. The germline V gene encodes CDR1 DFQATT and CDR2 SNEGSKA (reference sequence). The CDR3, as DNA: TGCAGTGCTAGTCAGGACAGTGCCCCGCCCCCCTATGGCTACACCTTC. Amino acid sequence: CSASQDSAPPPYGYTF.

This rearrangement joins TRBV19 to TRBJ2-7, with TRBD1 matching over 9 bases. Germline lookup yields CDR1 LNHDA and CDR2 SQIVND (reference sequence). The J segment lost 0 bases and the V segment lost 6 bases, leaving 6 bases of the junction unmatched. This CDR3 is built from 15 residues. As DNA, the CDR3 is TGTGCCAGTAGGGGGACAGGGACGAGCTCCTACGAGCAGTACTTC. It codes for CASRGTGTSSYEQYF.

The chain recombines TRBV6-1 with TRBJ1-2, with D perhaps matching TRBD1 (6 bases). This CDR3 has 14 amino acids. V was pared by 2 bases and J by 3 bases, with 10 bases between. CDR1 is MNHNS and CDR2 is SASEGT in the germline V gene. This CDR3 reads CASSEQGKDYGYTF. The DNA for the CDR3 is TGTGCCAGCAGTGAACAGGGGAAAGACTATGGCTACACCTTC.